One sample yielded the 26 T cell receptor beta chains listed below, sequenced in a study of CD8+CD57+ T cells in acquired aplastic anemia. Individuals selected for sequencing had exhibited CD8+CD57+ cell expansion on flow cytometry. Genomic DNA, serving as template, underwent TCR beta VDJ and CDR3 profiling. TCRdb re-called the reads with MiXCR, one entry per CDR3 protein. The sample records under 200,000 distinct CDR3 sequences, 48% being singletons. The source material was sorted CD4+, CD8+, or CD8+CD57+ T cells (not recorded which) from PBMCs. The receptors shown here come from a human donor with aplastic anemia.

This chain's CDR3 is CASSGGVAEAFF. In DNA, the CDR3 is TGTGCCAGCAGTGGAGGGGTCGCTGAAGCTTTCTTT. The chain combines TRBV2 with TRBJ1-1, with a tentative D call TRBD1 (5 bases). The CDR3 totals 12 residues. Looked up from germline, CDR1 is SNHLY and CDR2 is FYNNEI. V was shortened by 4 bases and J by 6 bases, with 9 bases between the two germline ends.

This clonotype was observed at least ten times. V usage is TRBV4-1 and J usage is TRBJ2-2; 10 bases fit TRBD1. The length of the CDR3 is 14 residues. The germline V gene has CDR1 MGHRA and CDR2 YSYEKL. The V and J ends lost 6 bases and 6 bases, in that order; junction bases with no gene match: 4. The DNA for the CDR3 is TGCGCCAGCAGGGGACAGGGGAAGTCCGGGGAGCTGTTTTTT. This translates into CASRGQGKSGELFF.

The chain is built from TRBV10-1 and TRBJ2-3; 7 nucleotides align to TRBD1. Germline values: CDR1 WNHNN, CDR2 SYGVQD (reference sequence). The CDR3 runs 14 residues. V gave up 0 bases and J gave up 11 bases; unmatched junction bases: 8. DNA of the CDR3: TGCGCCAGCAGTGAGTCTAGATCTGGGACAGAGCAGTATTTT. Translation: CASSESRSGTEQYF.

This clonotype was picked up a small number of times. This sequence joins TRBV10-3 and TRBJ2-1; D perhaps matches TRBD1 (6 bases). This CDR3 contains 14 residues. The V and J ends lost 10 bases and 1 base respectively, with 14 bases between them. The V gene's germline CDR1 is ENHRY and CDR2 SYGVKD. The CDR3 spells CATRQGPSYNEQFF. As DNA, the CDR3 is TGTGCCACGAGGCAGGGGCCTTCCTACAATGAGCAGTTCTTC.

This clonotype was found many times. With a much larger clone just one base away, this may be a read error. V gene TRBV15 combines with J gene TRBJ2-2; D is unresolved. V dropped 8 bases and J dropped 6 bases, with 13 bases sitting between them. Per germline, CDR1 LNHNV and CDR2 YYDKDF (reference sequence). The CDR3 has 13 residues. The CDR3 bases are TGTGCCACCTCGGGTGTTGGGGCCGGGGAGCTGTTTTTT. Translating gives CATSGVGAGELFF.

The chain combines TRBV20-1 with TRBJ2-7; 10 bases agree with TRBD1. The CDR3 extends over 13 amino acids. Germline loops: CDR1 DFQATT, CDR2 SNEGSKA (reference sequence). The ends lost 4 bases at V and 5 bases at J; junction bases unmatched: 5. Here the CDR3 reads CSAKTGGYDEQYF. CDR3 nucleotide sequence: TGCAGTGCTAAGACAGGGGGCTACGACGAGCAGTACTTC.

Notes on this clonotype: This may be a read error: a much more frequent sequence differs by one nucleotide. This chain links TRBV15 with TRBJ2-4; D tentatively reads TRBD1 or TRBD2 (7 bases each). Germline V gene lookup returns CDR1 LNHNV and CDR2 YYDKDF (reference sequence). The CDR3 totals 15 residues. CDR3 protein: CATSRGRGQGNIRYF. The CDR3 nucleotides are TGTGCCACCAGCCGGGGGAGGGGGCAAGGAAACATTCGGTACTTC.

V usage is TRBV9 and J usage is TRBJ2-1, with a tentative D call TRBD2 (6 bases). The CDR3 has 15 amino acids. V lost 6 bases and J lost 4, with 17 bases in between. Germline assignment: CDR1 SGDLS and CDR2 YYNGEE. CDR3 amino acids: CASNEAGGPYNEQFF. The DNA for the CDR3 is TGTGCCAGCAACGAAGCGGGTGGTCCTTACAATGAGCAGTTCTTC.

Many counts were recorded for this clonotype. V gene TRBV24-1 combines with J gene TRBJ1-5; D unclear. In germline, CDR1 is KGHDR, CDR2 SFDVKD. V dropped 3 bases and J dropped 0 bases, with 11 bases sitting between them. The CDR3 consists of 16 residues. The CDR3 here is CATSDPGDYSNQPQHF. Here the CDR3 DNA reads TGTGCCACCAGTGATCCGGGAGACTATAGCAATCAGCCCCAGCATTTT.

This clonotype was counted a single time. The chain uses TRBV25-1 and TRBJ1-2, with a tentative D call TRBD1 (5 bases). In germline, CDR1 is MGHDK, CDR2 SYGVNS. The CDR3 runs to 16 residues. Trimming removed 3 bases at V and 6 bases at J, with 20 bases between. The CDR3 DNA is TGTGCCAGCAGTGAGGGGGGACTCAAGGGTTTGGATGGCTACACCTTC. Translation gives CASSEGGLKGLDGYTF.

The V gene is TRBV19, the J gene TRBJ2-1; D unclear. The CDR3 is 12 amino acids. V was trimmed by 3 bases and J by 7 bases, leaving 7 bases between them. In germline, CDR1 is LNHDA, CDR2 SQIVND (reference sequence). The CDR3 sequence is CASSIAENEQFF. In nucleotides, the CDR3 is TGTGCCAGTAGTATTGCTGAAAATGAGCAGTTCTTC.

This clonotype was recorded many times. CDR3: CASSPPRAEQYF. CDR3 sequence (DNA): TGTGCCAGTAGTCCCCCCAGGGCCGAGCAGTACTTC. The gene calls are TRBV19 and TRBJ2-7; the D gene is possibly TRBD1 (5 bases). The germline gives CDR1 LNHDA, CDR2 SQIVND (reference sequence). This CDR3 spans 12 amino acids. The V end lost 5 bases, the J end lost 6 bases, and 11 bases lay between the germline ends.

This chain links TRBV6-2 or TRBV6-3 with TRBJ2-1; 7 bases are a match to TRBD1. The CDR3 is 16 amino acids. Germline V lookup: CDR1 MNHEY, CDR2 SVGEGT. The V and J ends lost 2 bases and 5 bases, in that order; junction bases with no gene match: 9. DNA of the CDR3: TGTGCCAGCAGTTACACTTACGGACAGGTAGACAATGAGCAGTTCTTC. Translation gives CASSYTYGQVDNEQFF.

The sample holds a few counts of this clonotype. The V and J genes are TRBV27 and TRBJ1-1, with D possibly TRBD1 on 5 matching bases. V was pared by 5 bases and J by 7 bases, with 11 bases between. Germline V gives CDR1 MNHEY, CDR2 SMNVEV (reference sequence). The CDR3 spans 12 residues. The CDR3 here is CASSPTGFEAFF. The CDR3 DNA follows: TGTGCCAGCAGTCCCACAGGATTTGAAGCTTTCTTT.

This clonotype occurred many times. The V gene is TRBV5-1, the J gene TRBJ2-7; 8 nucleotides match TRBD1. The CDR3 extends over 21 amino acids. Germline CDR1 is SGHRS and CDR2 is YFSETQ. After removal of 4 bases from V and 3 bases from J, the junction contained 27 bases not matched to a gene. The DNA for the CDR3 is TGCGCCAGCAGCACCGGGACAGGTCTCTCGACCCTCTTTTCCCCTTACTACGAGCAGTACTTC. Residues: CASSTGTGLSTLFSPYYEQYF.

J is TRBJ1-5 and V is TRBV24-1, with D uncertain. CDR3 length: 13 residues. CDR1 is KGHDR, CDR2 SFDVKD, per germline. Trimming removed 6 bases at V and 0 bases at J, with 5 bases between. The DNA of the CDR3 is TGTGCCACCAGTTTATATAGCAATCAGCCCCAGCATTTT. It is translated as CATSLYSNQPQHF.

The table lists this clonotype with a count of one. This CDR3 reads CASSLRGSSRGQSDTQYF. DNA for the CDR3: TGTGCCAGCAGCTTACGAGGCAGTAGCAGGGGGCAGTCAGATACGCAGTATTTT. The J gene is TRBJ2-3, the V gene TRBV11-1, with 8 positions matching TRBD1. Germline V gene lookup returns CDR1 SGHAT and CDR2 FQDESV (reference sequence). The CDR3 is made up of 18 amino acids. With V trimmed by 2 bases and J by 4 bases, 14 bases remained unmatched.

This clonotype was counted a single time. This rearrangement joins TRBV15 to TRBJ1-5; 8 bases agree with TRBD1. V shed 7 bases, J shed 6 bases, and the junction held 8 bases outside the gene matches. The V gene's germline CDR1 is LNHNV and CDR2 YYDKDF (reference sequence). The CDR3 spans 14 residues. CDR3 in amino acids: CATTTGVWGQPQHF. CDR3 coding DNA: TGTGCCACCACGACAGGGGTATGGGGTCAGCCCCAGCATTTT.

This clonotype showed up many times. The V gene is TRBV20-1, the J gene TRBJ1-4; TRBD1 matches 9 bases. The CDR3 has 16 residues. J gave up 6 bases and V 3 bases, and 11 bases lay outside the gene matches. From germline, CDR1 is DFQATT and CDR2 SNEGSKA (reference sequence). CDR3 amino acids: CSASGFGGTGHEKLFF. The CDR3 region has the DNA TGCAGTGCTAGTGGCTTCGGGGGGACAGGGCATGAAAAACTGTTTTTT.

This clonotype was seen many times. The chain joins TRBV5-6 to TRBJ2-1, with no clear D. This CDR3 has 15 amino acids. Germline V gene sequence: CDR1 SGHDT, CDR2 YYEEEE. Trimming took 5 bases from V and 0 from J, leaving 12 bases between them. CDR3 region: CASRPTGSSYNEQFF. As DNA, the CDR3 is TGTGCCAGCAGACCCACCGGGTCCTCCTACAATGAGCAGTTCTTC.

The rearrangement joins TRBV29-1 to TRBJ1-6; TRBD1 matches at 11 bases. The germline CDR1 and CDR2 sequences are SQVTM and ANQGSEA. This CDR3 region has 13 residues. J was trimmed by 9 bases and V by 6 bases; bases with no gene match: 4. The CDR3 region is CSVAGTGGSPLHF. CDR3 DNA sequence: TGCAGCGTCGCCGGGACAGGGGGTTCACCCCTCCACTTT.

This clonotype was detected a few times. The chain links TRBV10-3 to TRBJ1-1; D is ambiguous. From germline, CDR1 is ENHRY and CDR2 SYGVKD. Trimming left V 3 bases short and J 3 bases short, with 8 bases between. CDR3 length: 13 residues. CDR3 nucleotide sequence: TGTGCCATCAGTGACGTCGGGCACACTGAAGCTTTCTTT. Residues: CAISDVGHTEAFF.

The chain recombines TRBV4-1 with TRBJ2-1; either TRBD1 or TRBD2 may supply D (6 bases each). CDR1 MGHRA and CDR2 YSYEKL come from the germline V gene. The CDR3 length is 17 residues. Trimming removed 4 bases from V and 0 bases from J, with 16 bases in between. CDR3 protein: CASSRLKGGGSYNEQFF. CDR3 DNA: TGCGCCAGCAGCCGTCTTAAGGGGGGAGGCTCCTACAATGAGCAGTTCTTC.

The chain employs TRBV10-3 and TRBJ2-7; D is unresolved. The ends were cut back, 0 bases at V and 3 bases at J, with 12 bases in the middle. Germline assignment: CDR1 ENHRY and CDR2 SYGVKD. The CDR3 has 15 residues. The CDR3 DNA reads TGTGCCATCAGTGAGTCTACGCGCCGGAGCTACGAGCAGTACTTC. Translation gives CAISESTRRSYEQYF.

This clonotype was seen at least ten times. The rearrangement links TRBV9 to TRBJ1-4, with TRBD1 as a possible D gene (6 bases). This CDR3 is 14 amino acids long. V was shortened by 7 bases and J by 4 bases, with 14 bases between the two germline ends. Germline V gene sequence: CDR1 SGDLS, CDR2 YYNGEE. CDR3: CASGSGTSNEKLFF. The CDR3 coding sequence is TGTGCCAGCGGATCCGGGACAAGTAATGAAAAACTGTTTTTT.

CDR3 in amino acids: CASSQDDTGVMYEQYF. CDR3 bases: TGTGCCAGCAGCCAAGATGATACGGGAGTTATGTACGAGCAGTACTTC. The chain links TRBV3-1 to TRBJ2-7; perhaps TRBD2 as D (6 bases). CDR3 length: 16 residues. Germline lookup yields CDR1 LGHDT and CDR2 YNNKEL (reference sequence). Trimming removed 0 bases at V and 4 bases at J, with 16 bases between.